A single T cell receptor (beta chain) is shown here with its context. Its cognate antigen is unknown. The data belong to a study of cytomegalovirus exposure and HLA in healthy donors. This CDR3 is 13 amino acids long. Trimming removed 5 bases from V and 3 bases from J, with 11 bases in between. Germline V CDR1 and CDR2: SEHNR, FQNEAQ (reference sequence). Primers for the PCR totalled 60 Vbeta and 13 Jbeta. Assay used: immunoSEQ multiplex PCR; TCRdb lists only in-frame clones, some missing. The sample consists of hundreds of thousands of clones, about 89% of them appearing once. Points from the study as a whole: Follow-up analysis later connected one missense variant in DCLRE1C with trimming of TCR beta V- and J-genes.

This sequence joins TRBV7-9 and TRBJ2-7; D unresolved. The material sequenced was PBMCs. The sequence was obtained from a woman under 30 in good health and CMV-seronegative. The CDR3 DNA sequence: TGTGCCAGCAGCCCACCACAGAACTACGAGCAGTACTTC. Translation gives CASSPPQNYEQYF.